The source of this T cell receptor (beta chain) is a study of cytotoxic CD8 clonotypes in ibrutinib-treated CLL. At the level of the study: The subjects consisted of about eleven relapsed/refractory and 15 treatment-naive individuals, with around 17 IGHV unmutated. Productive templates averaged about 260,000 per sample, and productive rearrangements 90,000 to 100,000. Study conclusions and caveats: Age-matched healthy donor levels were exceeded by baseline clonality, which tracked circulating CD8+ T-cell counts. Investigators sampled sustained-remission and progressing patients at differing times.

As for this clone: Its antigen is unknown.

The CDR3 extends over 13 amino acids. J was trimmed by 5 bases and V by 6 bases; bases with no gene match: 6. Germline CDR1 and CDR2: LNHDA and SQIVND (reference sequence). Data came from immunoSEQ multiplex PCR; TCRdb stores just in-frame clones and leaves some out. The table has hundreds of thousands of clones, more than 65% seen once. This chain joins TRBV19 and TRBJ2-7; 8 nucleotides align to TRBD1. The receptor's source is a human donor with chronic lymphocytic leukemia. The sequenced sample was PBMCs, obtained before ibrutinib treatment. CDR3 sequence reads: CASREAGGHEQYF. In DNA form, the CDR3 reads TGTGCCAGTAGAGAAGCAGGGGGCCACGAGCAGTACTTC.